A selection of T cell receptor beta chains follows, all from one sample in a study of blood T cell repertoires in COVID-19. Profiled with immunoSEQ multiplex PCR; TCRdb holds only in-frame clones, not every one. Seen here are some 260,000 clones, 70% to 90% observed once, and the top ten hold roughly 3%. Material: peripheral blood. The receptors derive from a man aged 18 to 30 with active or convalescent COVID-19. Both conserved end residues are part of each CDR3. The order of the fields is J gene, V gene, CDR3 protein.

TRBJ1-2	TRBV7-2	CASSLARGINYGYTF
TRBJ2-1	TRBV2	CASSVWTSGSIAGGNEQFF
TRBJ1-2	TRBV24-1	CATSPAGTGQLHGYTF
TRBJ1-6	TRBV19	CASSIAHRSSYNSPLHF
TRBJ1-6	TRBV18	CASSPIGQGARNSPLHF
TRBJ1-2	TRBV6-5	CASRTGVRGYTF
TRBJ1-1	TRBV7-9	CASSLVSGNTEAFF
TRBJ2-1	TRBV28	CASSLFSAGGPAEQFF
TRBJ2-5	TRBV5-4	CASSFDRGGQETQYF
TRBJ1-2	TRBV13	CASSSDRATNYGYTF